The sample holds many counts of the clone carrying this T cell receptor (beta chain). Its antigen is unidentified. TCRdb reprocessed the reads via MiXCR and lists one record per CDR3 protein. The sample has some 350,000 distinct CDR3 sequences; around 18% are singletons. Germline V gives CDR1 SGHTA, CDR2 FQGNSA. Trimming took off 5 bases at V and 3 bases at J, with 8 bases between the two ends. The length of the CDR3 is 12 residues. These data come from a study of T cell repertoires in cytomegalovirus infection. Looking at the study overall: Shared public TCR beta signatures pointed to both CMV infection and a matching HLA type. Study-level findings and limits: The ex vivo response showed dominance by HLA-C-restricted CMV-specific TCR beta clonotypes. Carriers of CMV plus the relevant HLA were identified by cumulative public TCR beta family frequency.

The source of this sequence is a human donor in good health (CMV status not recorded). Some clones in this sample may be carry-over from other donors' samples. Specimen: PBMCs. The J gene is TRBJ2-7, the V gene TRBV7-2; D unclear. In nucleotides, the CDR3 is TGTGCCAGCAGCACTACCTTCTACGAGCAGTACTTC. Amino acids: CASSTTFYEQYF.